The 21 T cell receptor beta chains below come from one sample, sequenced in a study of T-cell memory formation after mild COVID-19. In TCRdb, the 5' RACE reads were re-called with MiXCR into one record per CDR3 protein. The profile covers around 420,000 distinct CDR3 sequences, with 24% appearing a single time and roughly 8.7% taken by the ten largest. Sample: PBMCs or a T cell subset sorted from them (not recorded which). These receptors all come from an adult woman who had mild COVID-19 (a few samples of this study predate the infection). Cell type and time point are not known.

The chain joins TRBV11-2 to TRBJ2-1, with a possible D match to TRBD1 (6 bases). Germline CDR1 and CDR2: SGHAT and FQNNGV. Trimming shortened V by 5 bases and J by 16 bases, and 15 bases separated the two germline ends. The CDR3 is 11 amino acids. This CDR3 reads CASSPGAGEFF. DNA of the CDR3: TGTGCCAGCAGCCCTGGGGCAGGGGAATTCTTC.

This clonotype has more than one count but fewer than ten. V usage is TRBV9 and J usage is TRBJ2-1; the match to TRBD2 covers 10 bases. CDR1 SGDLS and CDR2 YYNGEE come from the germline V gene. The CDR3 is 19 amino acids. The ends lost 2 bases at V and 7 bases at J; junction bases unmatched: 18. CDR3 coding DNA: TGTGCCAGCAGCGTTAGTATTTCGAGCGGGAGGGCCACGGTGAATGAGCAGTTCTTC. This codes for CASSVSISSGRATVNEQFF.

The V call is TRBV19, the J call TRBJ1-1; 11 bases agree with TRBD1. The CDR3 runs to 16 residues. V lost 5 bases, J lost 5 bases, and 10 bases stayed unmatched. CDR1 LNHDA and CDR2 SQIVND come from the germline V gene (reference sequence). The DNA of the CDR3 is TGTGCCAGTAGTCTCCGGACAGGGGGCTTACGGACTGAAGCTTTCTTT. This encodes CASSLRTGGLRTEAFF.

CDR3 residues: CASRRDSPLTATNEKLFF. The CDR3, as DNA: TGTGCCAGTCGCCGGGACAGTCCTCTGACTGCAACTAATGAAAAACTGTTTTTT. This rearrangement joins TRBV12-3 or TRBV12-4 to TRBJ1-4, with 7 nucleotides matching TRBD1. The CDR3 runs 18 residues. Losses at the gene ends were 9 bases for V and 0 bases for J; bases not matched to a gene: 16.

This clonotype was seen ten or more times. An end of the junction differs from the germline gene, which may be a read error. V and J are TRBV10-3 and TRBJ2-1; 7 bases agree with TRBD1. This CDR3 spans 12 amino acids. From germline, CDR1 is ENHRY and CDR2 SYGVKD. In DNA form, the CDR3 reads TGTGCCATCAGTGATCGAGACAGGGAGCCGTTCTTC. Its protein product is CAISDRDREPFF.

This chain joins TRBV18 and TRBJ2-1; 9 bases fit TRBD2. With 3 bases clipped from V and 8 bases from J, the junction kept 11 bases outside the gene matches. The CDR3 totals 16 residues. Germline V gives CDR1 KGHSH, CDR2 LQKENI. DNA of the CDR3: TGTGCCAGCTCACCTGTTCCTAGCGGGATGGTGGATGAGCAGTTCTTC. It codes for CASSPVPSGMVDEQFF.

The chain links TRBV6-5 to TRBJ2-7; 11 bases fit TRBD1. Trimming at V came to 8 bases and at J to 5 bases, leaving 11 bases not matched to a gene. The CDR3 contains 15 residues. CDR1 is MNHEY and CDR2 is SVGAGI in the germline V gene. The CDR3 region has the DNA TGTGCCAGCCACTCCCCAGGACAGGGGGCACACGAGCAGTACTTC. It is translated as CASHSPGQGAHEQYF.

This clonotype was seen more than once but under ten times. The chain couples TRBV5-1 to TRBJ2-7; 7 nucleotides match TRBD1. Germline V CDR1 and CDR2: SGHRS, YFSETQ. This CDR3 is 17 amino acids long. The V segment lost 0 bases and the J segment 3 bases; nucleotides outside the gene matches: 12. The CDR3 DNA follows: TGCGCCAGCAGCTTGGGGAGGACGAGGGGGCAGAGCTACGAGCAGTACTTC. It yields the protein CASSLGRTRGQSYEQYF.

In this sample, this clonotype turned up many times. This sequence joins TRBV6-2 or TRBV6-3 and TRBJ2-2; maybe TRBD1 (6 bases). The germline V and J ends were trimmed by 3 bases and 4 bases, with 12 bases remaining between them. Germline CDR1 is MNHEY and CDR2 is SVGEGT. This CDR3 region has 15 residues. The chain's CDR3 is CASSYTRGGTGELFF. As DNA, the CDR3 is TGTGCCAGCAGTTATACACGAGGGGGCACCGGGGAGCTGTTTTTT.

The J gene is TRBJ2-7, the V gene TRBV7-8; 10 bases match TRBD2. There are 16 residues in the CDR3. Germline V CDR1 and CDR2: SGHVS, FQNEAQ. The trim removed 0 bases at V and 3 bases at J, leaving 5 bases unmatched. CDR3 in amino acids: CASSLAALAGGYEQYF. CDR3 sequence (DNA): TGTGCCAGCAGCTTAGCGGCCTTAGCGGGGGGCTACGAGCAGTACTTC.

The rearrangement links TRBV24-1 to TRBJ2-1, with D possibly TRBD1 on 6 matching bases. Trimming pared 7 bases from V and 8 bases from J, leaving 8 bases between. The germline gives CDR1 KGHDR, CDR2 SFDVKD. The CDR3 has 11 amino acids. CDR3 in DNA: TGTGCCACCAGATGGGGGCATGAGCAGTTCTTC. Encoded protein: CATRWGHEQFF.

V is TRBV5-1 and J is TRBJ1-2, with D possibly matching TRBD1 (5 bases). V lost 4 bases and J 0 bases, leaving 13 bases between the germline ends. CDR1 is SGHRS, CDR2 YFSETQ, per germline. The length of the CDR3 is 15 residues. Written as DNA, the CDR3 is TGCGCCAGCAGCCCCAGAGGGGCTGCTAACTATGGCTACACCTTC. Translation: CASSPRGAANYGYTF.

The gene calls are TRBV4-1 and TRBJ2-2, with a weak D call TRBD1 (6 bases). Germline V CDR1 and CDR2: MGHRA, YSYEKL. The CDR3 totals 14 residues. Trimming cost V 11 bases and J 2 bases, with 15 bases left between them. CDR3 region: CAAQDSLNTGELFF. For the CDR3, the DNA is TGCGCCGCCCAGGACAGCTTAAACACCGGGGAGCTGTTTTTT.

The chain uses TRBV18 and TRBJ2-1, with TRBD2 as a possible D gene (6 bases). This CDR3 is built from 19 residues. Trimming took 1 base from V and 0 from J, leaving 19 bases between them. Germline loops: CDR1 KGHSH, CDR2 LQKENI. CDR3 coding DNA: TGTGCCAGCTCACCACTGGTTCTCTATGGGGGGAGCTCCTACAATGAGCAGTTCTTC. As protein: CASSPLVLYGGSSYNEQFF.

This chain uses TRBV9 with TRBJ2-2; 9 bases are a match to TRBD1. Germline CDR1 SGDLS, CDR2 YYNGEE. The CDR3 spans 15 residues. With V trimmed by 4 bases and J by 6 bases, 7 bases remained unmatched. CDR3 sequence (DNA): TGTGCCAGCAGCTATACGGGACAGGGACCCGGGGAGCTGTTTTTT. Its protein product is CASSYTGQGPGELFF.

This clonotype was found many times. V is TRBV4-1 and J is TRBJ2-1; TRBD2 matches 7 bases. Germline assignment: CDR1 MGHRA and CDR2 YSYEKL. J lost 0 bases, V lost 1 base, and 0 bases had no gene match. There are 15 residues in the CDR3. CDR3 nucleotides: TGCGCCAGCAGCCAAGGGGGGGGCTCCTACAATGAGCAGTTCTTC. Protein sequence: CASSQGGGSYNEQFF.

This clonotype has a handful of counts. The CDR3 spells CASSQMGQGAYGYTF. CDR3 DNA: TGCGCCAGCAGCCAAATGGGACAGGGGGCCTATGGCTACACCTTC. V and J are TRBV4-3 and TRBJ1-2; 12 bases align to TRBD1. Trimming removed 2 bases from V and 4 bases from J; junction bases left unmatched: 2. Germline assignment: CDR1 LGHNA and CDR2 YSLEER. The CDR3 covers 15 residues.

This clonotype was counted between two and nine times. The V call is TRBV5-1, the J call TRBJ2-2, with 9 bases lining up with TRBD1. V shed 1 base, J shed 2 bases, and the junction held 0 bases outside the gene matches. The CDR3 has 15 residues. CDR1 is SGHRS, CDR2 YFSETQ, per germline. DNA for the CDR3: TGCGCCAGCAGCTTGACAGGGGGCAACACCGGGGAGCTGTTTTTT. This encodes CASSLTGGNTGELFF. Using reference TRBV5-1 and TRBJ2-2 for the parts outside the CDR3, the full variable domain is KAGVTQTPRYLIKTRGQQVTLSCSPISGHRSVSWYQQTPGQGLQFLFEYFSETQRNKGNFPGRFSGRQFSNSRSEMNVSTLELGDSALYLCASSLTGGNTGELFFGEGSRLTVL.

V is TRBV6-5 and J is TRBJ2-1, with D maybe TRBD2 (6 bases). V was pared by 5 bases and J by 1 base, with 12 bases between. The CDR3 loop spans 15 amino acids. CDR1 and CDR2 from the germline V gene are MNHEY and SVGAGI. The CDR3 coding sequence is TGTGCCAGCAGTCCGGGACTTCGATCCTACAATGAGCAGTTCTTC. It encodes CASSPGLRSYNEQFF.

This clonotype was observed a handful of times. V and J are TRBV20-1 and TRBJ1-5, with 7 bases fitting TRBD1. From germline, CDR1 is DFQATT and CDR2 SNEGSKA (reference sequence). This CDR3 contains 14 residues. CDR3 protein: CSARQGNSNQPQHF. DNA for the CDR3: TGCAGCGCCAGACAGGGTAATAGCAATCAGCCCCAGCATTTT.

This clonotype was counted only a few times. This chain uses TRBV5-1 with TRBJ1-1, with 9 bases that match TRBD1. The V segment lost 5 bases and the J segment 0 bases; nucleotides outside the gene matches: 14. Germline V CDR1 and CDR2: SGHRS, YFSETQ. The CDR3 has 18 amino acids. CDR3 in DNA: TGCGCCAGCAGTAGGGGGACAGGGAATAATTTGTTGAACACTGAAGCTTTCTTT. This gives the protein CASSRGTGNNLLNTEAFF.